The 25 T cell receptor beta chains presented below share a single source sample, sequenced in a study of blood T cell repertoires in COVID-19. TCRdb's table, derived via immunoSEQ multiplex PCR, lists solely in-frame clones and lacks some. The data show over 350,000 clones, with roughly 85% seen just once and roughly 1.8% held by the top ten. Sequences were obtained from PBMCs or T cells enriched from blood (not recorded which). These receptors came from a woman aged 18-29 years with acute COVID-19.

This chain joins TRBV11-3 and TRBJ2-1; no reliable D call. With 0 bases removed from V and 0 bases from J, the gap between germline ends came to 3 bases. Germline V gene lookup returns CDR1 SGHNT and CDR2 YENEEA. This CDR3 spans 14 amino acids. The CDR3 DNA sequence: TGTGCCAGCAGCTTAGACGGCTCCTACAATGAGCAGTTCTTC. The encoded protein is CASSLDGSYNEQFF. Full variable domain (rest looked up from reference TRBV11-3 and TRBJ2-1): EAGVVQSPRYKIIEKKQPVAFWCNPISGHNTLYWYLQNLGQGPELLIRYENEEAVDDSQLPKDRFSAERLKGVDSTLKIQPAELGDSAVYLCASSLDGSYNEQFFGPGTRLTVL.

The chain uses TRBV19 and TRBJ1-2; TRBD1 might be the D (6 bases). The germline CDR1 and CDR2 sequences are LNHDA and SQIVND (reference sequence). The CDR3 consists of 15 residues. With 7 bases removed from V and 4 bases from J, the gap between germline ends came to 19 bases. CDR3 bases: TGTGCCAGTATATCGACAGGCCGAAAAATCTATGGCTACACCTTC. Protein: CASISTGRKIYGYTF.

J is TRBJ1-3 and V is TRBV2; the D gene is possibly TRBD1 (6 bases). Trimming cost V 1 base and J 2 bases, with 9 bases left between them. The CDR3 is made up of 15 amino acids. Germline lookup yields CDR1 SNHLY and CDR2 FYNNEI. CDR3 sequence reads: CASSEGTEAGNTIYF. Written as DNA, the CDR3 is TGTGCCAGCAGTGAAGGGACAGAGGCTGGAAACACCATATATTTT.

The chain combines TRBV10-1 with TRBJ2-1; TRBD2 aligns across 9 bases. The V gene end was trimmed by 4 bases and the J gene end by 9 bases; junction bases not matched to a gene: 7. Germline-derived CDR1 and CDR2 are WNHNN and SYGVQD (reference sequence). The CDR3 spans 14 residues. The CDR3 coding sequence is TGCGCCAGCAGTGGACTGGGACTAGCCAGTGAGCAGTTCTTC. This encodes CASSGLGLASEQFF.

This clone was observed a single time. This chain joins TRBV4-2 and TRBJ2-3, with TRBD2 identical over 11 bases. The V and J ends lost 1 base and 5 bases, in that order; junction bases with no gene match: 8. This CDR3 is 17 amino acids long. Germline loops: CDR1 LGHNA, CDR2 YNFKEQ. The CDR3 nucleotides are TGTGCCAGCAGCCAAGTTTTAGCGGGGGGGCCGGGAGATACGCAGTATTTT. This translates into CASSQVLAGGPGDTQYF.

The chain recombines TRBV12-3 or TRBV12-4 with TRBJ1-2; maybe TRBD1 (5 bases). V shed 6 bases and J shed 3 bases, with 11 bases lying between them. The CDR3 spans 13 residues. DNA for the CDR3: TGTGCCAGCAGCCGTACAGGATACTATGGCTACACCTTC. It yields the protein CASSRTGYYGYTF.

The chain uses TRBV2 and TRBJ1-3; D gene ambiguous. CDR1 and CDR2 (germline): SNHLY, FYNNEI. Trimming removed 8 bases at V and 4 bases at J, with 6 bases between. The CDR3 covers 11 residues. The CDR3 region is CASEEGNTIYF. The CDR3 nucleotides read TGTGCCAGCGAAGAGGGAAACACCATATATTTT.

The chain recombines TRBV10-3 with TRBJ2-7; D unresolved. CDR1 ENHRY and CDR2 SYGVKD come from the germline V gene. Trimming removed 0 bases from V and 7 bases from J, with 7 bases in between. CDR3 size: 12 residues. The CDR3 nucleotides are TGTGCCATCAGTGAGTCAGAAACTGAGCAGTACTTC. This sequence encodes CAISESETEQYF.

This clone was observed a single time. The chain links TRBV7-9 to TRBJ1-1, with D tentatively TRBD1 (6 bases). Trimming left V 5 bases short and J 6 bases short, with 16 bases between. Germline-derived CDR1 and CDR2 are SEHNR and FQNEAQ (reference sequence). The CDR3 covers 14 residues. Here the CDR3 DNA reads TGTGCCAGCAGCCCTTCCGGGACAACTTCTGAAGCTTTCTTT. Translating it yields CASSPSGTTSEAFF.

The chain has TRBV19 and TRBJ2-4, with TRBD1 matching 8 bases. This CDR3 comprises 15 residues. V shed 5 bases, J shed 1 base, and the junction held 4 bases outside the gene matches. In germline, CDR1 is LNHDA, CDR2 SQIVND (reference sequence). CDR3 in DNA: TGTGCCAGTAGTTGGGACAGGACGGCCAAAAACATTCAGTACTTC. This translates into CASSWDRTAKNIQYF. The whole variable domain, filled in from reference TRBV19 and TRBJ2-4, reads DGGITQSPKYLFRKEGQNVTLSCEQNLNHDAMYWYRQDPGQGLRLIYYSQIVNDFQKGDIAEGYSVSREKKESFPLTVTSAQKNPTAFYLCASSWDRTAKNIQYFGAGTRLSVL.

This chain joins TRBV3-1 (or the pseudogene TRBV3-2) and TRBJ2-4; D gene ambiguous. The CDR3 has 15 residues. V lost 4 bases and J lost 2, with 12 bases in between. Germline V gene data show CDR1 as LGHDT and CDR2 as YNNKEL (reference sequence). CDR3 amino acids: CASSRSEDTKNIQYF. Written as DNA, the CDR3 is TGTGCCAGCAGCCGTTCGGAAGACACCAAAAACATTCAGTACTTC.

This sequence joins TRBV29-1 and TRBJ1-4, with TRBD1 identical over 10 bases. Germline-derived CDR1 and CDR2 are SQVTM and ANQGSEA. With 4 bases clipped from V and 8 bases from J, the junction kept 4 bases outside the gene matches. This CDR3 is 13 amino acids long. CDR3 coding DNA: TGCAGCGTTGTGGGGACAGGGGACGAAAAACTGTTTTTT. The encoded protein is CSVVGTGDEKLFF.

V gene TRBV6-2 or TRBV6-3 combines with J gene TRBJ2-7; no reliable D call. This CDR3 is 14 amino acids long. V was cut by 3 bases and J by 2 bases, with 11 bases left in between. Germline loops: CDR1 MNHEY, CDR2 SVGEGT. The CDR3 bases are TGTGCCAGCAGTTATGACCTAGAACCCTACGAGCAGTACTTC. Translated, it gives CASSYDLEPYEQYF.

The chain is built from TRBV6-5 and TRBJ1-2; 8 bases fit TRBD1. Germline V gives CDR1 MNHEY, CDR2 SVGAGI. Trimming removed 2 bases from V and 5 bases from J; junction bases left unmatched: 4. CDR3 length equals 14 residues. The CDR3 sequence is CASSYAQGAYGYTF. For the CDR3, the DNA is TGTGCCAGCAGTTACGCCCAGGGGGCGTATGGCTACACCTTC.

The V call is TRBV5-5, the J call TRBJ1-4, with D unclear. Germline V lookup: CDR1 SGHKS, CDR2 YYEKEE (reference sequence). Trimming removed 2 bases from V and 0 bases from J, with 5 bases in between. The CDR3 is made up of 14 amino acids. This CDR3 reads CASSFSATNEKLFF. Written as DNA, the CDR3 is TGTGCCAGCAGCTTCAGTGCAACTAATGAAAAACTGTTTTTT.

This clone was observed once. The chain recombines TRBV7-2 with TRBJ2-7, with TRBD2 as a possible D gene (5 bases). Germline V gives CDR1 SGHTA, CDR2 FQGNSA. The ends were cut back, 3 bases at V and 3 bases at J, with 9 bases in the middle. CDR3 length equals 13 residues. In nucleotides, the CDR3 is TGTGCCAGCAGCTTTCCCGGGGACTACGAGCAGTACTTC. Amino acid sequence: CASSFPGDYEQYF.

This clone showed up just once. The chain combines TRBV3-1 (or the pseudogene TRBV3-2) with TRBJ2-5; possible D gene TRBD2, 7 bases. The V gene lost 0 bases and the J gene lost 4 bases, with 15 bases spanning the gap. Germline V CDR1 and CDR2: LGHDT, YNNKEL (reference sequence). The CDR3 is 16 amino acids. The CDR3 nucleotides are TGTGCCAGCAGCCAAGAGGGAAAGGGAGGGGGAGAGACCCAGTACTTC. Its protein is CASSQEGKGGGETQYF.

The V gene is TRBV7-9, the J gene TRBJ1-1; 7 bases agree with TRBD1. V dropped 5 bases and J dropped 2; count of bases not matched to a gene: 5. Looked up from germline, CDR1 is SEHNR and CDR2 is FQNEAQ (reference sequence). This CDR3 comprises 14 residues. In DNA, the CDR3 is TGTGCCAGCAGCCAGGGACAGCCCAACACTGAAGCTTTCTTT. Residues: CASSQGQPNTEAFF.

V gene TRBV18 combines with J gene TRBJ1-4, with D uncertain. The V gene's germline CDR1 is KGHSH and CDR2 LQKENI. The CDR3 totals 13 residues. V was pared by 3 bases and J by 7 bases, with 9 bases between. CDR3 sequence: CASSPLSGEKLFF. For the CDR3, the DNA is TGTGCCAGCTCACCGCTTTCGGGTGAAAAACTGTTTTTT.

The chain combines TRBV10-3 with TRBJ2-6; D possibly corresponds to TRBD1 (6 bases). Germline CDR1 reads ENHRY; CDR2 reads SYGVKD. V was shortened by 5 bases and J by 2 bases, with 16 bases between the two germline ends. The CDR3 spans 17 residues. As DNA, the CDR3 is TGTGCCATCAGTTTAGGCAGTGGACAGACTGGGGCCAACGTCCTGACTTTC. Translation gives CAISLGSGQTGANVLTF.

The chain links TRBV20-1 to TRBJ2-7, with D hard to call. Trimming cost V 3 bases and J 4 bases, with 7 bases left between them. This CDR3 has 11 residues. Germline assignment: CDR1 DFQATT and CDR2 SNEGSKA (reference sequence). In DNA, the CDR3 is TGCAGTGCTAGTCGAGAATACGAGCAGTACTTC. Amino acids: CSASREYEQYF.

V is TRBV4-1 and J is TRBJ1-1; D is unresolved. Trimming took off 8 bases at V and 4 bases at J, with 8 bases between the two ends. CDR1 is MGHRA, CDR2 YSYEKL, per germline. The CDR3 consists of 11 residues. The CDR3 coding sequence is TGCGCCAGCGGCCTAGCCACTGAAGCTTTCTTT. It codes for CASGLATEAFF.

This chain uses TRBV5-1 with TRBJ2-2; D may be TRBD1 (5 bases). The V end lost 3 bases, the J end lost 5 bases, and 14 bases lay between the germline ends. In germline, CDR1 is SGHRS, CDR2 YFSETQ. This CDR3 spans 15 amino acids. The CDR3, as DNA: TGCGCCAGCAGCTCTCTGACAGCAGGTACCGGGGAGCTGTTTTTT. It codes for CASSSLTAGTGELFF. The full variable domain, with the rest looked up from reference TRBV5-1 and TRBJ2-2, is KAGVTQTPRYLIKTRGQQVTLSCSPISGHRSVSWYQQTPGQGLQFLFEYFSETQRNKGNFPGRFSGRQFSNSRSEMNVSTLELGDSALYLCASSSLTAGTGELFFGEGSRLTVL.

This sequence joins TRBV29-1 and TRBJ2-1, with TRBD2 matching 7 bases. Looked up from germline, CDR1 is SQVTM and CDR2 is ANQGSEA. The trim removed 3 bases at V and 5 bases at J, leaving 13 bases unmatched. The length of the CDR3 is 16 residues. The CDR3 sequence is CSVDSLGGTMDNEQFF. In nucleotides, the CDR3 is TGCAGCGTTGACTCACTGGGGGGGACTATGGACAATGAGCAGTTCTTC.

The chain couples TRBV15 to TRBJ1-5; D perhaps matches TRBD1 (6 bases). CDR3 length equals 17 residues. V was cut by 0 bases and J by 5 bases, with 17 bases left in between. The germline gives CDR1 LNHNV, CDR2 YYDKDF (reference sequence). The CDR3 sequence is CATSRDLYAEGDQPQHF. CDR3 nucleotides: TGTGCCACCAGCAGAGATCTTTACGCCGAGGGGGATCAGCCCCAGCATTTT. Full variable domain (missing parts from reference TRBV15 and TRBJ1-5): DAMVIQNPRYQVTQFGKPVTLSCSQTLNHNVMYWYQQKSSQAPKLLFHYYDKDFNNEADTPDNFQSRRPNTSFCFLDIRSPGLGDTAMYLCATSRDLYAEGDQPQHFGDGTRLSIL.